The 32 T cell receptor beta chains below were found in one sample sequenced in a study of cytomegalovirus exposure and HLA in healthy donors. 13 Jbeta primers and 60 Vbeta primers were used for the PCR. Libraries were prepared by immunoSEQ multiplex PCR; TCRdb keeps only in-frame clonotypes and omits some of them. The repertoire holds more than 95,000 clones, with 60% to 80% as singletons. The sequenced material came from PBMCs. The receptors were sampled from a woman in her 50s in good health and CMV-seronegative.

V is TRBV6-5 and J is TRBJ2-5, with D possibly TRBD2 on 6 matching bases. The DNA end favors TRBJ2-7, so the J call may be wrong. The CDR3 has 12 residues. The germline CDR1 and CDR2 sequences are MNHEY and SVGAGI. The CDR3 DNA sequence: TGTGCCAGCAGCCCCGGAGCGGGCGAGCAGTACTTC. This translates into CASSPGAGEQYF.

The sample holds a few counts of this clone. Relative to the germline gene, one junction end is altered; a read error may explain this. The chain uses TRBV7-9 and TRBJ2-5, with 13 bases that match TRBD2. The germline gives CDR1 SEHNR, CDR2 FQNEAQ (reference sequence). This CDR3 contains 17 residues. DNA of the CDR3: TGTTCCAGCAGCTACGGGACTAGCGGGATGATAGGAGAGACCCAGTACTTC. Its translation is CSSSYGTSGMIGETQYF.

The chain carries TRBV7-2 and TRBJ1-1; D unclear. The CDR3 has 13 residues. V lost 6 bases, J lost 0 bases, and 8 bases lay in between. Germline lookup yields CDR1 SGHTA and CDR2 FQGNSA. The CDR3 spells CASSREMNTEAFF. The CDR3 DNA is TGTGCCAGCAGTCGAGAGATGAACACTGAAGCTTTCTTT.

Only one count was recorded for this clone. V is TRBV28 and J is TRBJ2-3; maybe TRBD2 (6 bases). Deletions cut 5 bases from V and 0 bases from J, with 18 bases between. Looked up from germline, CDR1 is MDHEN and CDR2 is SYDVKM. The CDR3 is 17 amino acids. The CDR3: CASSTPHSRGSTDTQYF. The DNA of the CDR3 is TGTGCCAGCAGTACCCCCCACTCGCGGGGAAGCACAGATACGCAGTATTTT.

The gene calls are TRBV28 and TRBJ2-7; 7 bases are a match to TRBD2. The CDR3 runs to 16 residues. Germline trimming cut 5 bases from V and 7 bases from J; bases unmatched to any gene: 17. Looked up from germline, CDR1 is MDHEN and CDR2 is SYDVKM. The chain's CDR3 is CASSRTSPIPDGEQYF. The CDR3 DNA follows: TGTGCCAGCAGTCGGACTAGTCCCATTCCGGACGGAGAGCAGTACTTC. The whole variable domain, filled in from reference TRBV28 and TRBJ2-7, reads DVKVTQSSRYLVKRTGEKVFLECVQDMDHENMFWYRQDPGLGLRLIYFSYDVKMKEKGDIPEGYSVSREKKERFSLILESASTNQTSMYLCASSRTSPIPDGEQYFGPGTRLTVT.

As to this clone: One end of the junction is discordant with germline, which a read error may explain. CDR3 bases: TGTTCCAGCAGCTTAGGTCAGGGCGAGCAAGAGACCCAGTACTTC. Protein: CSSSLGQGEQETQYF. V usage is TRBV7-9 and J usage is TRBJ2-5; a weak D match, TRBD1 (5 bases). CDR1 is SEHNR, CDR2 FQNEAQ, per germline (reference sequence). The CDR3 has 15 residues.

The V gene is TRBV28, the J gene TRBJ2-7; tentative D call: TRBD2 (6 bases). CDR1 MDHEN and CDR2 SYDVKM come from the germline V gene. Trimming cost V 5 bases and J 1 base, with 15 bases left between them. CDR3 size: 15 residues. CDR3 amino acids: CASSPQAGWSYEQYF. The CDR3 nucleotides are TGTGCCAGCAGTCCCCAGGCGGGATGGTCCTACGAGCAGTACTTC.

The gene calls are TRBV15 and TRBJ2-5, with a weak D call TRBD1 (5 bases). The CDR3 spans 15 residues. The germline V gene encodes CDR1 LNHNV and CDR2 YYDKDF (reference sequence). Trimming shortened V by 3 bases and J by 5 bases, and 16 bases separated the two germline ends. The CDR3 DNA reads as TGTGCCACCAGCAGCCAAATTGACAGTAGGGAGACCCAGTACTTC. Protein sequence: CATSSQIDSRETQYF. Supplemented by reference TRBV15 and TRBJ2-5, the full variable domain reads DAMVIQNPRYQVTQFGKPVTLSCSQTLNHNVMYWYQQKSSQAPKLLFHYYDKDFNNEADTPDNFQSRRPNTSFCFLDIRSPGLGDTAMYLCATSSQIDSRETQYFGPGTRLLVL.

The CDR3 reads CAWSREKETQYF. The CDR3, as DNA: TGTGCCTGGAGTAGAGAAAAAGAGACCCAGTACTTC. The chain links TRBV30 to TRBJ2-5; D gene unclear. Germline assignment: CDR1 GTSNPN and CDR2 SVGIG (reference sequence). CDR3 length: 12 residues. Between the trimmed V and J ends, which lost 2 bases and 3 bases, there was a span of 7 bases.

The chain employs TRBV28 and TRBJ2-1; D is perhaps TRBD2 (6 bases). The CDR3 totals 18 residues. The germline V and J ends were trimmed by 3 bases and 5 bases, with 23 bases remaining between them. From germline, CDR1 is MDHEN and CDR2 SYDVKM. The CDR3 loop is CASSFLRELRDTHNEQFF. The CDR3 DNA is TGTGCCAGCAGTTTCCTCCGGGAGTTGCGGGATACTCACAATGAGCAGTTCTTC.

The V gene is TRBV29-1, the J gene TRBJ1-2; D unresolved. CDR1 is SQVTM, CDR2 ANQGSEA, per germline. The CDR3 sequence is 12 residues long. V was shortened by 3 bases and J by 7 bases, with 12 bases between the two germline ends. Written as DNA, the CDR3 is TGCAGCGTTGATACGGGATTGACTGGCTACACCTTC. Amino acids: CSVDTGLTGYTF.

The chain couples TRBV4-2 to TRBJ2-7, with D tentatively TRBD2 (6 bases). The V end was cut by 4 bases, the J end by 1 base, with 11 bases between. Germline-derived CDR1 and CDR2 are LGHNA and YNFKEQ. The CDR3 has 14 residues. The CDR3 is CASSPSEGSYEQYF. The CDR3 nucleotides are TGTGCCAGCAGCCCCTCGGAGGGGTCCTACGAGCAGTACTTC.

The V call is TRBV6-5, the J call TRBJ2-2, with 7 bases identical to TRBD1. J was trimmed by 3 bases and V by 7 bases; bases with no gene match: 8. The CDR3 is 15 amino acids. The germline CDR1 and CDR2 sequences are MNHEY and SVGAGI. The CDR3 region has the DNA TGTGCCAGCACGTTGACAGGGAGTCACACCGGGGAGCTGTTTTTT. Translating gives CASTLTGSHTGELFF.

This chain joins TRBV30 and TRBJ2-3; no reliable D call. Germline V lookup: CDR1 GTSNPN, CDR2 SVGIG (reference sequence). CDR3 length equals 13 residues. The V gene lost 2 bases and the J gene lost 2 bases, with 8 bases spanning the gap. CDR3 residues: CAWSTGYTDTQYF. The CDR3 DNA sequence: TGTGCCTGGAGTACCGGGTACACAGATACGCAGTATTTT.

The chain employs TRBV30 and TRBJ2-6; D is unresolved. V was clipped by 0 bases and J by 3 bases, with 9 bases between them. The CDR3 runs 15 residues. CDR1 and CDR2 from the germline V gene are GTSNPN and SVGIG (reference sequence). The CDR3 nucleotides read TGTGCCTGGAGTGTACTCCTTGGTGGGGCCAACGTCCTGACTTTC. The encoded protein is CAWSVLLGGANVLTF.

The rearrangement joins TRBV7-9 to TRBJ2-7, with D hard to call. The germline gives CDR1 SEHNR, CDR2 FQNEAQ (reference sequence). Trimming removed 0 bases at V and 1 base at J, with 10 bases between. The CDR3 covers 15 residues. The CDR3 coding sequence is TGTGCCAGCAGCTTAGCGCACTCCGATTCCTACGAGCAGTACTTC. Translated, it gives CASSLAHSDSYEQYF. The complete variable domain, with remaining parts taken from reference TRBV7-9 and TRBJ2-7, reads DTGVSQNPRHKITKRGQNVTFRCDPISEHNRLYWYRQTLGQGPEFLTYFQNEAQLEKSRLLSDRFSAERPKGSFSTLEIQRTEQGDSAMYLCASSLAHSDSYEQYFGPGTRLTVT.

The chain combines TRBV7-9 with TRBJ2-1; 10 bases fit TRBD2. The CDR3 length is 17 residues. The V gene end was trimmed by 5 bases and the J gene end by 5 bases; junction bases not matched to a gene: 12. Germline V gene sequence: CDR1 SEHNR, CDR2 FQNEAQ (reference sequence). In DNA form, the CDR3 reads TGTGCCAGCAGCCAACGCCTCCGGACTAGCGGAAACAATGAGCAGTTCTTC. Its protein is CASSQRLRTSGNNEQFF.

This clone has just a few counts. Here the CDR3 reads CASSSTSGIYEQYF. For the CDR3, the DNA is TGTGCCAGCAGCTCGACTAGCGGGATCTACGAGCAGTACTTC. The gene calls are TRBV5-4 and TRBJ2-7; 11 bases line up with TRBD2. Germline V gene lookup returns CDR1 SGHNT and CDR2 YYREEE (reference sequence). V trimming: 3 bases; J trimming: 3 bases; junction bases outside the gene matches: 2. The CDR3 totals 14 residues. Full variable domain (missing parts from reference TRBV5-4 and TRBJ2-7): ETGVTQSPTHLIKTRGQQVTLRCSSQSGHNTVSWYQQALGQGPQFIFQYYREEENGRGNFPPRFSGLQFPNYSSELNVNALELDDSALYLCASSSTSGIYEQYFGPGTRLTVT.

The chain recombines TRBV5-1 with TRBJ1-2; a possible D gene is TRBD1 (6 bases). The CDR3 spans 15 residues. The germline gives CDR1 SGHRS, CDR2 YFSETQ. Trimming stripped 0 bases from V and 3 bases from J, with 12 bases between. The CDR3 is CASSLVGGTDYGYTF. The CDR3 DNA sequence: TGCGCCAGCAGCTTGGTAGGGGGTACTGACTATGGCTACACCTTC. Combining the CDR3 with reference TRBV5-1 and TRBJ1-2 gives the whole variable domain KAGVTQTPRYLIKTRGQQVTLSCSPISGHRSVSWYQQTPGQGLQFLFEYFSETQRNKGNFPGRFSGRQFSNSRSEMNVSTLELGDSALYLCASSLVGGTDYGYTFGSGTRLTVV.

Here the CDR3 DNA reads TGTGCCAGCAGCTTAGGTCTAATGAACACCGGGGAGCTGTTTTTT. Translating it yields CASSLGLMNTGELFF. V is TRBV7-2 and J is TRBJ2-2, with D uncertain. The germline V gene encodes CDR1 SGHTA and CDR2 FQGNSA. This CDR3 has 15 amino acids. Between the trimmed V and J ends, which lost 1 base and 1 base, there was a span of 7 bases. Combining the CDR3 with reference TRBV7-2 and TRBJ2-2 gives the whole variable domain GAGVSQSPSNKVTEKGKDVELRCDPISGHTALYWYRQSLGQGLEFLIYFQGNSAPDKSGLPSDRFSAERTGGSVSTLTIQRTQQEDSAVYLCASSLGLMNTGELFFGEGSRLTVL.

The V gene is TRBV13, the J gene TRBJ2-3; D is perhaps TRBD2 (5 bases). The ends were cut back, 5 bases at V and 2 bases at J, with 11 bases in the middle. The germline gives CDR1 PRHDT, CDR2 FYEKMQ (reference sequence). The CDR3 runs 14 residues. In nucleotides, the CDR3 is TGTGCCAGCAGCCCTAGCAGGTACACAGATACGCAGTATTTT. It translates to CASSPSRYTDTQYF.

The rearrangement links TRBV7-3 to TRBJ2-2, with a possible D match to TRBD1 (5 bases). CDR1 and CDR2 from the germline V gene are SGHTA and FQGTGA. Trimming took 2 bases from V and 5 from J, leaving 15 bases between them. The CDR3 runs 16 residues. The DNA of the CDR3 is TGTGCCAGCAGCTTAGGGCGGCAGGGCAGTACCGGGGAGCTGTTTTTT. Its protein is CASSLGRQGSTGELFF.

V gene TRBV6-1 combines with J gene TRBJ2-7, with a tentative D call TRBD2 (5 bases). V gave up 6 bases and J gave up 4 bases, with 19 bases separating them. The CDR3 sequence is 15 residues long. Germline CDR1 is MNHNS and CDR2 is SASEGT. CDR3 in DNA: TGTGCCAGCAGCCCCCGGTGGGGAGACCAATACGAGCAGTACTTC. Translated: CASSPRWGDQYEQYF.

This clone was observed at least ten times. The chain recombines TRBV9 with TRBJ2-3, with 9 nucleotides matching TRBD2. Germline trimming cut 3 bases from V and 5 bases from J; bases unmatched to any gene: 7. Germline CDR1 SGDLS, CDR2 YYNGEE. The CDR3 runs to 15 residues. The chain's CDR3 is CASSAAGAGGDTQYF. DNA of the CDR3: TGTGCCAGCAGCGCAGCGGGAGCGGGGGGAGATACGCAGTATTTT.

This clone was counted a single time. The V and J genes are TRBV5-4 and TRBJ2-1; D not certain. Germline lookup yields CDR1 SGHNT and CDR2 YYREEE (reference sequence). V shed 4 bases and J shed 9 bases, with 8 bases lying between them. The CDR3 sequence is 11 residues long. This chain's CDR3 is CASSILGEQFF. CDR3 sequence (DNA): TGTGCCAGCAGCATACTCGGTGAGCAGTTCTTC.

This sequence joins TRBV6-6 and TRBJ1-2; D is unresolved. The CDR3 has 14 amino acids. Trimming cost V 4 bases and J 7 bases, with 16 bases left between them. In germline, CDR1 is MNHNY, CDR2 SVGAGI (reference sequence). The CDR3 loop is CASSSLGEESGYTF. The CDR3 DNA reads as TGTGCCAGCAGTTCCCTCGGGGAGGAATCTGGCTACACCTTC.

This clone appeared a single time. The V and J genes are TRBV6-4 and TRBJ1-1; no reliable D call. Trimming pared 8 bases from V and 0 bases from J, leaving 13 bases between. The CDR3 consists of 14 residues. Germline V lookup: CDR1 MRHNA, CDR2 SNTAGT. The CDR3, as DNA: TGTGCCAGCTCTAGGGAGTACCTGAACACTGAAGCTTTCTTT. Its protein product is CASSREYLNTEAFF.

The J gene is TRBJ1-3, the V gene TRBV6-1, with 8 bases identical to TRBD1. J gave up 7 bases and V 10 bases, and 6 bases lay outside the gene matches. The germline gives CDR1 MNHNS, CDR2 SASEGT. This CDR3 has 12 amino acids. The CDR3 here is CATRTGTNTIYF. The CDR3 DNA follows: TGTGCCACCCGGACAGGGACGAACACCATATATTTT.

This clone has only one observation. The DNA of the CDR3 is TGTGCCAGCACCCCCACAGGGGGCGAGAATCAGCCCCAGCATTTT. The encoded protein is CASTPTGGENQPQHF. The chain has TRBV2 and TRBJ1-5, with 9 bases identical to TRBD1. V gave up 7 bases and J gave up 4 bases; unmatched junction bases: 8. In germline, CDR1 is SNHLY, CDR2 FYNNEI. The CDR3 is made up of 15 amino acids.

This clone was detected only a few times. This chain links TRBV9 with TRBJ2-5; the match to TRBD2 covers 10 bases. The CDR3 has 16 amino acids. Germline V gives CDR1 SGDLS, CDR2 YYNGEE. Trimming cost V 0 bases and J 5 bases; bases outside gene matches: 7. CDR3 DNA: TGTGCCAGCAGCGTAGAAGGTAGCGGGAGGTGGGAGACCCAGTACTTC. Protein: CASSVEGSGRWETQYF. Together with reference TRBV9 and TRBJ2-5, the CDR3 gives the full variable domain: DSGVTQTPKHLITATGQRVTLRCSPRSGDLSVYWYQQSLDQGLQFLIQYYNGEERAKGNILERFSAQQFPDLHSELNLSSLELGDSALYFCASSVEGSGRWETQYFGPGTRLLVL.

J is TRBJ1-2 and V is TRBV29-1; D possibly corresponds to TRBD1 (5 bases). Germline V CDR1 and CDR2: SQVTM, ANQGSEA. Trimming left V 2 bases short and J 2 bases short, with 12 bases between. The CDR3 spans 14 residues. Here the CDR3 reads CSVELPRQNYGYTF. CDR3 in DNA: TGCAGCGTTGAATTACCTCGACAGAACTATGGCTACACCTTC.

This clone was detected only once. The chain employs TRBV14 and TRBJ2-7, with D unresolved. Germline-derived CDR1 and CDR2 are SGHDN and FVKESK. The CDR3 contains 14 residues. V lost 4 bases and J lost 1, with 11 bases in between. CDR3 in amino acids: CASSRLAISYEQYF. The CDR3 nucleotides are TGTGCCAGCAGCCGCTTAGCCATTTCCTACGAGCAGTACTTC.